Here is one T cell receptor beta chain with its context. The authors' processing: Counts of nucleated cells, estimated from reference gene primer amplification, were obtained. The assay was immunoSEQ multiplex PCR, and TCRdb's table has in-frame clones only and misses some. V, J and clone size are taken as reported in that table, and D and trimming were inferred from the DNA itself. Counted here are over 100,000 clones, 70% to 90% occurring once; the ten biggest clones make up around a sixth. These data originate in a study of blood T cell repertoires in COVID-19. About the study: The samples span acute and convalescent COVID-19 from the United States, Italy and Spain. T cells, B-cell-depleted T cells, or PBMCs provided the cDNA or gDNA that served as material.

The ends lost 4 bases at V and 2 bases at J; junction bases unmatched: 10. This CDR3 spans 16 amino acids. Germline lookup yields CDR1 SGHNT and CDR2 YYREEE (reference sequence). The specimen sequenced was peripheral blood. The rearrangement uses TRBV5-4 and TRBJ2-7; TRBD1 aligns across 9 bases. The clonotype comes from a woman aged 55-69 years with acute or convalescent COVID-19. CDR3 DNA: TGTGCCAGCAGCCAAACGGGACAGGGAACGCCCTACGAGCAGTACTTC. It specifies CASSQTGQGTPYEQYF. The variable domain in full, with the rest retrieved from reference TRBV5-4 and TRBJ2-7, is ETGVTQSPTHLIKTRGQQVTLRCSSQSGHNTVSWYQQALGQGPQFIFQYYREEENGRGNFPPRFSGLQFPNYSSELNVNALELDDSALYLCASSQTGQGTPYEQYFGPGTRLTVT.